These T cell receptor beta chains were read from a single sample in a study of T cell responses to AZD1222 COVID-19 vaccine. Sequencing was performed with immunoSEQ multiplex PCR; in TCRdb, only in-frame clones are kept and a portion is missing. The sample includes about 150,000 clones, 90% of them seen just once. The sequencing here drew on peripheral blood, taken on day 0 of AZD1222 vaccination. The receptors stem from an adult in good health. Each CDR3 is given with its conserved first and last residue. The D gene is left open where the match is weak. Size tells how often a clone was seen (once, few, many) or the class of an expanded clone, and some rows leave it out.

D gene	J gene	V gene	clone size	CDR3 DNA	CDR3 protein
TRBD1	TRBJ2-5	TRBV14	-	TGTGCCAGCAGCCAGCCAGGGGGCCGCCAAGAGACCCAGTACTTC	CASSQPGGRQETQYF
-	TRBJ2-1	TRBV4-3	-	TGCGCCAGCAGCCAAGAGAGGCCTCCCGGGCACAGCGAGCAGTTCTTC	CASSQERPPGHSEQFF
-	TRBJ2-2	TRBV11-3	once	TGTGCCAGCAGCTTTGCAGGAGACACCGGGGAGCTGTTTTTT	CASSFAGDTGELFF
-	TRBJ2-7	TRBV15	-	TGTGCCACCAGCAGGGGACTGGGCTACGAGCAGTACTTC	CATSRGLGYEQYF
-	TRBJ1-4	TRBV19	-	TGTGCCAGTAGTATCCCCAACCTAAGGGGGACGGATGAAAAACTGTTTTTT	CASSIPNLRGTDEKLFF
-	TRBJ1-5	TRBV5-1	-	TGCGCCAGCAGCTTGACGGCGGGCGCGGGCGATCAGCCCCAGCATTTT	CASSLTAGAGDQPQHF
-	TRBJ1-2	TRBV12-3/TRBV12-4	-	TGTGCCAGCAGTCTCGACCCCATCTATGGCTACACCTTC	CASSLDPIYGYTF
-	TRBJ2-3	TRBV23-1	-	TGCGCCAGCAGTCAATCGCGGCCCACAGATACGCAGTATTTT	CASSQSRPTDTQYF
TRBD2	TRBJ2-3	TRBV6-5	once	TGTGCCAGCAGTTTAGCGGGGGAAGGCACAGATACGCAGTATTTT	CASSLAGEGTDTQYF
-	TRBJ2-2	TRBV4-2	-	TGTGCCAGCAGCCAAGAAGGTGGGGTATCCGGGGAGCTGTTTTTT	CASSQEGGVSGELFF
-	TRBJ1-5	TRBV6-5	-	TGTGCCAGCAGAACGGGAGATCAGCCCCAGCATTTT	CASRTGDQPQHF
TRBD2	TRBJ2-1	TRBV2	-	TGTGCCAGCAGTCTTAGCGGGGGGGGCGATGAGCAGTTCTTC	CASSLSGGGDEQFF
-	TRBJ1-3	TRBV11-3	-	TGTGCCAGCAGGCGGACCGTTGGAAACACCATATATTTT	CASRRTVGNTIYF
TRBD1	TRBJ1-3	TRBV18	-	TGTGCCAGCTCACAGTACCGGGACAGGCCCGAGGGAGGAAACACCATATATTTT	CASSQYRDRPEGGNTIYF
-	TRBJ1-4	TRBV7-9	-	TGTGCCAGCAGCTACCAGGGAAGGGAGGAAAAACTGTTTTTT	CASSYQGREEKLFF
TRBD2	TRBJ2-3	TRBV5-1	-	TGCGCCAGCAGAGTTAGCGGGGGGCGCACAGATACGCAGTATTTT	CASRVSGGRTDTQYF
-	TRBJ2-2	TRBV9	-	TGTGCCAGCAGCGTAGGAGATCGGCCCCCTAACACCGGGGAGCTGTTTTTT	CASSVGDRPPNTGELFF
TRBD2	TRBJ2-3	TRBV9	-	TGTGCCAGCAGCGTAGCTGTGGTGGGGACTAGCGCATATAGCACAGATACGCAGTATTTT	CASSVAVVGTSAYSTDTQYF
-	TRBJ2-7	TRBV7-2	-	TGTGCCAGCAGCTTCAGGGGCAGGGGCATCGACGAGCAGTACTTC	CASSFRGRGIDEQYF
-	TRBJ2-4	TRBV27	-	TGTGCCAGCAGCCGGGCCGGTCAAAGCATTCAGTACTTC	CASSRAGQSIQYF
TRBD1	TRBJ2-7	TRBV30	-	TGTGCCTGGAACCAAGACAGGGTGGGTACCTACGAGCAGTACTTC	CAWNQDRVGTYEQYF
-	TRBJ2-7	TRBV7-3	-	TGTGCCAGCAGCTTAAAAATAGACTACGAGCAGTACTTC	CASSLKIDYEQYF
TRBD1	TRBJ2-1	TRBV5-6	-	TGTGCCAGCAGCGACCTCCGGGACAGGGGTGTTAATGAGCAGTTCTTC	CASSDLRDRGVNEQFF
-	TRBJ2-3	TRBV5-3	-	TGTGCCAGAAGCTGGGACGGTCGGACAGATACGCAGTATTTT	CARSWDGRTDTQYF
-	TRBJ1-3	TRBV9	-	TGTGCCAGCAGCGTTTCTCCGGCTGGAAACACCATATATTTT	CASSVSPAGNTIYF
-	TRBJ1-2	TRBV9	-	TGTGCCAGCAGCGTAGGGGCCCAGGTCGGCTACACCTTC	CASSVGAQVGYTF
TRBD1	TRBJ1-6	TRBV27	-	TGTGCCAGCAGTTCGATACCCCCCCGGACAGGATCCCGAGGTGCACCCCTCCACTTT	CASSSIPPRTGSRGAPLHF
-	TRBJ2-7	TRBV5-1	-	TGCGCCAGCAGCTTGGCCGGGGCAGGGGTAATTTACGAGCAGTACTTC	CASSLAGAGVIYEQYF
TRBD2	TRBJ2-3	TRBV7-3	once	TGTGCCAGCAGCACCGGGACTACCCGCACAGATACGCAGTATTTT	CASSTGTTRTDTQYF
TRBD1	TRBJ1-4	TRBV6-1	-	TGTGCCAGCAGTGAAGGGGGGACAGGATCGAATGAAAAACTGTTTTTT	CASSEGGTGSNEKLFF
TRBD1	TRBJ1-2	TRBV12-3/TRBV12-4	-	TGTGCCAGCAGTTACAGGGGATCCTATGGCTACACCTTC	CASSYRGSYGYTF
-	TRBJ1-2	TRBV5-8	-	TGTGCCAGCAGCCTGGGACAACGAGCTAACTATGGCTACACCTTC	CASSLGQRANYGYTF
-	TRBJ2-3	TRBV5-4	-	TGTGCCAGCAGCTTGTCCCCCTCGGACAGATCAACAGATACGCAGTATTTT	CASSLSPSDRSTDTQYF
-	TRBJ1-6	TRBV19	-	TGTGCCAGTAGTTTCTCCCCCAATTCACCCCTCCACTTT	CASSFSPNSPLHF
-	TRBJ2-7	TRBV6-2/TRBV6-3	-	TGTGCCAGCAGTTACTTGGGTCCGGGGCCTCAGCAGTACTTC	CASSYLGPGPQQYF
-	TRBJ1-6	TRBV6-2/TRBV6-3	-	TGTGCCAGCAGTTACGAGGAACTGAATTCACCCCTCCACTTT	CASSYEELNSPLHF
-	TRBJ2-3	TRBV19	-	TGTGCCAGTAGCCGCGGGGGCTCCCCCACAGATACGCAGTATTTT	CASSRGGSPTDTQYF
TRBD1	TRBJ1-3	TRBV5-1	-	TGCGCCAGCGCCGAACAGGGGCCGGGAAACACCATATATTTT	CASAEQGPGNTIYF
TRBD1	TRBJ1-5	TRBV10-3	-	TGTGCCGCCCCCGGACAGGATCATCAGCCCCAGCATTTT	CAAPGQDHQPQHF
-	TRBJ2-4	TRBV24-1	-	TGTGCCACCTGTGGGACGATCTTACCCCTAGCCAAAAACATTCAGTACTTC	CATCGTILPLAKNIQYF
-	TRBJ2-5	TRBV18	-	TGTGCCAGCTCCTCACAAGGACGGCAAGAGACCCAGTACTTC	CASSSQGRQETQYF
-	TRBJ2-7	TRBV4-3	-	TGCGCCAGCAGCCTCCAGGGTGCCGAGCAGTACTTC	CASSLQGAEQYF
-	TRBJ1-1	TRBV6-4	-	TGTGCCAGCAGTGCACTAGAGAACACTGAAGCTTTCTTT	CASSALENTEAFF
-	TRBJ2-7	TRBV19	-	TGTGCCAGTAGTATAGATATGTACGGTTCCTACGAGCAGTACTTC	CASSIDMYGSYEQYF
-	TRBJ2-1	TRBV14	-	TGTGCCAGCAGCCAGGGTAGCGAAGGTGGGATTTTCAACAATGAGCAGTTCTTC	CASSQGSEGGIFNNEQFF
-	TRBJ2-2	TRBV12-5	-	TGTGCTAGTGGGACAACAAACACCGGGGAGCTGTTTTTT	CASGTTNTGELFF
-	TRBJ2-7	TRBV7-9	-	TGTGCCAGCAGCTTAGTGAGGGGTCCAGAGCCCTACGAGCAGTACTTC	CASSLVRGPEPYEQYF
-	TRBJ2-5	TRBV7-9	-	TGTGCCAGCAGCCGGGGGACTGGAGAGACCCAGTACTTC	CASSRGTGETQYF
TRBD2	TRBJ2-7	TRBV4-2	-	TGTGCCAGCAGCCCCCAGGGGAGCGGGGGGGCATATGAGCAGTACTTC	CASSPQGSGGAYEQYF
-	TRBJ1-2	TRBV6-5	-	TGTGCCAGCAGTAGATACGGAGGCGAGGGCTACACCTTC	CASSRYGGEGYTF
TRBD2	TRBJ2-1	TRBV20-1	-	TGCAGTGCTAGTCGCCAGCGGGGGGGCCCGCAGTTCTTC	CSASRQRGGPQFF
-	TRBJ1-5	TRBV7-9	-	TGTGCCAGCAGCTCACAGAATCAGCCCCAGCATTTT	CASSSQNQPQHF
TRBD1	TRBJ2-6	TRBV19	-	TGTGCCAGTAGTTCACAGGGGGCTGGGGCCAACGTCCTGACTTTC	CASSSQGAGANVLTF
-	TRBJ1-1	TRBV6-5	-	TGTGCCAGCAGGTCTATAAACACTGAAGCTTTCTTT	CASRSINTEAFF